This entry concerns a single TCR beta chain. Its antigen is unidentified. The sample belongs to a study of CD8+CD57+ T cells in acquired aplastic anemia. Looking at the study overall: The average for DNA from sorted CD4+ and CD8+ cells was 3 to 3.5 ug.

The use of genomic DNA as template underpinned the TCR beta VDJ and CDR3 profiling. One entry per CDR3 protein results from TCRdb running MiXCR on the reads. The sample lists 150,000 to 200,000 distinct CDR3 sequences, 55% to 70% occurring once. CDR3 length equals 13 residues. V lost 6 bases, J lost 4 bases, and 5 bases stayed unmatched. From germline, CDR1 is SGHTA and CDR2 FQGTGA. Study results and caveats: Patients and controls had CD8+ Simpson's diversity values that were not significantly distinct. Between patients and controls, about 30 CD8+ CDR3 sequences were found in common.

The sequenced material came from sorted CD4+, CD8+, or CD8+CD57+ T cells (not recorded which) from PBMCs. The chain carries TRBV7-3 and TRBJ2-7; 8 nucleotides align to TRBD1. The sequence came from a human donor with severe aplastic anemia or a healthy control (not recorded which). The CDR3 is CASSDDRGYEQYF. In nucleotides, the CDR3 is TGTGCCAGCAGTGATGACAGGGGATACGAGCAGTACTTC.